The sample holds many counts of the clone carrying this TCR beta chain. This entry belongs to a study of tumor-infiltrating lymphocytes in primary liver carcinoma. The blood RNA (from unsorted whole blood) was obtained, and germline DNA was also extracted. cDNA specific to TCR beta was made from 500 ng of total RNA, with a constant-region primer employed for priming. It was through three nested multiplex PCR rounds of slightly modified ARM-PCR that TCR beta libraries arose. PCR rounds one and two used TRBV1-TRBV30 forward primers with a C-beta reverse primer for 10 cycles each. TCRdb recomputed calls from the multiplex PCR reads with MiXCR, one row per CDR3 protein. The sample lists 180,000 or so distinct CDR3 sequences; about 60% were seen once. The CDR3 runs 13 residues. From germline, CDR1 is SGHAT and CDR2 FQNNGV. V lost 0 bases to trimming and J lost 5 bases, with 7 bases between them.

The chain is built from TRBV11-2 and TRBJ1-1, with D uncertain. The material sequenced was peripheral blood. The clonotype originates from a man aged 40-55 years with primary liver carcinoma and hepatitis B virus infection. The CDR3 bases are TGTGCCAGCAGCTTAGAGCCGGGGACTGAAGCTTTCTTT. It encodes CASSLEPGTEAFF.